A selection of T cell receptor beta chains follows, all from one sample in a study of graft-versus-host responses after intestinal transplantation. The protocol was immunoSEQ multiplex PCR, while the TCRdb copy is restricted to in-frame clones and leaves out a portion. The repertoire holds 10,000 or so clones, with more than 85% as singletons. The specimen comprised PBMCs, sampled 40 to 45 days after intestinal transplantation. These receptors all come from a human patient who received an intestinal transplant, so some T cells may come from the graft donor. The CDR3 runs from the conserved cysteine through the conserved F or W. The D gene is left open where the match is weak. Size is omitted from some rows. Given values are once, few, many or a class for expanded clones.

d_call,v_call,j_call,clone_size,cdr3_aa,cdr3_nt
-,TRBV7-8,TRBJ1-5,-,CASSQDTFNQPQHF,TGTGCCAGCAGCCAGGACACCTTCAATCAGCCCCAGCATTTT
-,TRBV7-8,TRBJ2-1,-,CASSLNLGKIEQFF,TGTGCCAGCAGCCTCAACTTGGGGAAAATTGAGCAGTTCTTC
-,TRBV6-4,TRBJ2-3,-,CASSTGISTDTQYF,TGTGCCAGCAGTACGGGGATTAGCACAGATACGCAGTATTTT
-,TRBV6-1,TRBJ1-5,once,CASSSLDDGQPQHF,TGTGCCAGCAGTTCCCTCGACGACGGACAGCCCCAGCATTTT
-,TRBV25-1,TRBJ1-5,-,CASSARTALYQPQHF,TGTGCCAGCAGTGCTAGGACGGCCCTGTATCAGCCCCAGCATTTT
-,TRBV14,TRBJ2-5,-,CASSQDLRETQYF,TGTGCCAGCAGCCAAGATCTGAGGGAGACCCAGTACTTC
TRBD2,TRBV7-9,TRBJ2-1,few,CASEGTSLEQFF,TGTGCCAGCGAAGGGACTAGCCTCGAGCAGTTCTTC
TRBD2,TRBV6-1,TRBJ2-7,-,CASSEGASGAYEQYF,TGTGCCAGCAGTGAGGGAGCTAGCGGCGCCTACGAGCAGTACTTC
-,TRBV4-1,TRBJ1-1,-,CASSPGRLNTEAFF,TGCGCCAGCAGCCCTGGACGCCTGAACACTGAAGCTTTCTTT
-,TRBV6-1,TRBJ1-2,-,CASGPGPYGYTF,TGTGCCAGCGGACCGGGTCCGTATGGCTACACCTTC
-,TRBV19,TRBJ2-3,-,CASSIDGTTDTQYF,TGTGCCAGTAGTATAGATGGTACCACAGATACGCAGTATTTT
TRBD2,TRBV9,TRBJ2-1,-,CASSAPGRFNQFF,TGTGCCAGCAGCGCCCCCGGGAGGTTTAATCAGTTCTTC
-,TRBV6-6,TRBJ2-7,few,CASSLGRGSYEQYF,TGTGCCAGCAGTCTGGGACGGGGCTCCTACGAGCAGTACTTC
TRBD2,TRBV5-6,TRBJ2-3,-,CASSKGLAGGTDTQYF,TGTGCCAGCAGCAAAGGACTAGCGGGGGGCACAGATACGCAGTATTTT
-,TRBV11-2,TRBJ1-5,-,CASSLDRDQPQHF,TGTGCCAGCAGCTTAGACAGGGATCAGCCCCAGCATTTT
-,TRBV10-1,TRBJ2-1,-,CASSAGPEQFF,TGCGCCAGCAGTGCGGGCCCTGAGCAGTTCTTC
-,TRBV1,TRBJ2-1,once,CTSSQRSRGWDEQFF,TGCACCAGCAGCCAAAGGTCCCGGGGGTGGGATGAGCAGTTCTTC
-,TRBV6-5,TRBJ2-7,-,CASSYGGEQYF,TGTGCCAGCAGTTACGGGGGCGAGCAGTACTTC